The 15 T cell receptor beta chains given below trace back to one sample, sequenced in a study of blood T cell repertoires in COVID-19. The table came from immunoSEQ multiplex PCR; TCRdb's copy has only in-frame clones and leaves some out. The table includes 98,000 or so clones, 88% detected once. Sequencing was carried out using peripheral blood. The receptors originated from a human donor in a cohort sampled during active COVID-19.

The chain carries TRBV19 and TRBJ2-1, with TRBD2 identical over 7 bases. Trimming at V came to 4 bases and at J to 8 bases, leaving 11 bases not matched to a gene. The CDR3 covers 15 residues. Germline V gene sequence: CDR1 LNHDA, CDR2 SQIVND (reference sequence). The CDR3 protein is CASSNPRRLAHEQFF. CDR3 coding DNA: TGTGCCAGTAGTAACCCCCGAAGACTAGCCCATGAGCAGTTCTTC.

The chain's CDR3 is CASSSGLRGVGETQYF. CDR3 nucleotide sequence: TGTGCCAGCAGCTCGGGACTGCGGGGGGTCGGGGAGACCCAGTACTTC. The rearrangement links TRBV5-4 to TRBJ2-5, with 8 bases that match TRBD2. The CDR3 loop spans 16 amino acids. Germline V gives CDR1 SGHNT, CDR2 YYREEE (reference sequence). J was trimmed by 5 bases and V by 3 bases; bases with no gene match: 12.

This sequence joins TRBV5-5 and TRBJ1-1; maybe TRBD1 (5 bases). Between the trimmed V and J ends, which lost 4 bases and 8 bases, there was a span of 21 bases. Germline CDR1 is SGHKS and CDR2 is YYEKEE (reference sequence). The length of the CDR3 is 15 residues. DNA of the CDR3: TGTGCCAGCAGCGGCGTGGAGGGGAGCGGTTCGGAAGCTTTCTTT. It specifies CASSGVEGSGSEAFF.

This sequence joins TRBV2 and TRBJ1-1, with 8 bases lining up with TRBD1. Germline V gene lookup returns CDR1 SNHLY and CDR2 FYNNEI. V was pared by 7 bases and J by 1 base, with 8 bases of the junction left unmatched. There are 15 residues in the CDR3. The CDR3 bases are TGTGCCAGCATCCGAAGAGGGACAGGGAACACTGAAGCTTTCTTT. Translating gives CASIRRGTGNTEAFF.

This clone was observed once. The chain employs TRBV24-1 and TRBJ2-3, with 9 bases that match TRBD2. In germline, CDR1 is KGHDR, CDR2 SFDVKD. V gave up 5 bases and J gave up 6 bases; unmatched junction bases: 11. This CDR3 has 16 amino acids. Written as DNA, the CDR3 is TGTGCCACCAGTGGAAGTAGCGGGAGTGGGGATGATACGCAGTATTTT. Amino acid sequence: CATSGSSGSGDDTQYF.

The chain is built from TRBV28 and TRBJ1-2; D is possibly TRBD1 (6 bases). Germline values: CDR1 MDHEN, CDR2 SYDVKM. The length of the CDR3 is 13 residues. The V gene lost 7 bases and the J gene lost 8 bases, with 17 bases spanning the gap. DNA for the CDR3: TGTGCCAGCACCCTTCAGGGGTGGGGGGGCTACACCTTC. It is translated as CASTLQGWGGYTF.

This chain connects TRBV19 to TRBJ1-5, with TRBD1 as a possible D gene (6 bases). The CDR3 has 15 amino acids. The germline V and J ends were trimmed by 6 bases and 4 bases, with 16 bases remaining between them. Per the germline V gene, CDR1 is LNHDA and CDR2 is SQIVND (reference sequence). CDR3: CASRTRGAPNQPQHF. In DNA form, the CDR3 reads TGTGCCAGTAGAACCCGGGGGGCCCCTAATCAGCCCCAGCATTTT.

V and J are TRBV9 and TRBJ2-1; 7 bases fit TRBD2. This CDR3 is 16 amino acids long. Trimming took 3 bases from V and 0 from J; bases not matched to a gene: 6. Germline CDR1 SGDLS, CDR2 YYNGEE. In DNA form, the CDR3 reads TGTGCCAGCAGCGAGCCCGGGGGGAGCTCCTACAATGAGCAGTTCTTC. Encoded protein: CASSEPGGSSYNEQFF.

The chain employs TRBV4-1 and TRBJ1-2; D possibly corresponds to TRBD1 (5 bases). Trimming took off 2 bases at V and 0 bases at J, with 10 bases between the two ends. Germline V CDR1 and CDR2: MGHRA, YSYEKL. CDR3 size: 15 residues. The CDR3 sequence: CASSQQGPSNYGYTF. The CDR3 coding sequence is TGCGCCAGCAGCCAACAGGGTCCCTCTAACTATGGCTACACCTTC.

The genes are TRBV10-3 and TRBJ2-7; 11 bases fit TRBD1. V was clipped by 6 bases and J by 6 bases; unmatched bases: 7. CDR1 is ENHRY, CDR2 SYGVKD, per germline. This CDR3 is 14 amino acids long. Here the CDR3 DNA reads TGTGCCATCAGCCCCGGACAGGGGGCTGGCGAGCAGTACTTC. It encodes CAISPGQGAGEQYF.

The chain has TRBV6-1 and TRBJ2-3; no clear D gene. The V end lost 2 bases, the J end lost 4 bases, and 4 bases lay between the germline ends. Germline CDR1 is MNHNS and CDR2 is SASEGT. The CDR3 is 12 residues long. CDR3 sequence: CASSEFSDTQYF. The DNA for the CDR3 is TGTGCCAGCAGTGAATTCTCAGATACGCAGTATTTT.

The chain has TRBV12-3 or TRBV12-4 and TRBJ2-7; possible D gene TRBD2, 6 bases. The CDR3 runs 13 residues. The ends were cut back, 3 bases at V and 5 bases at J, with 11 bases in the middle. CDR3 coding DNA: TGTGCCAGCAGTTTTGCTAGCGTGAACGAGCAGTACTTC. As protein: CASSFASVNEQYF.

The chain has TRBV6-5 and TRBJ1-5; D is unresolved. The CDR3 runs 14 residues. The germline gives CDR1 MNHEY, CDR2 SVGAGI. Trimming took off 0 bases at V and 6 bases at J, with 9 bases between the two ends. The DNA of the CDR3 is TGTGCCAGCAGTTACTCACGGGGTTCTCAGCCCCAGCATTTT. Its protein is CASSYSRGSQPQHF.

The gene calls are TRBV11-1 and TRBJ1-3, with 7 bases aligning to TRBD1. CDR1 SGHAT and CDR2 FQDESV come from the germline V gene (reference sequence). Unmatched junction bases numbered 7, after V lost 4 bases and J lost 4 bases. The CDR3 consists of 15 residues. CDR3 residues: CASSSRGTAGNTIYF. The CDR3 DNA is TGTGCCAGCAGCTCAAGGGGGACAGCGGGAAACACCATATATTTT.

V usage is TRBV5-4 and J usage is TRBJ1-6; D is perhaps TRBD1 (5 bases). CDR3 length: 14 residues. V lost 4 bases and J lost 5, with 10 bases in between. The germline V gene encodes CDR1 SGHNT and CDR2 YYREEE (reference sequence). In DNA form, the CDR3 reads TGTGCCAGCAGCCGCGACAGAAATAATTCACCCCTCCACTTT. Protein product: CASSRDRNNSPLHF.